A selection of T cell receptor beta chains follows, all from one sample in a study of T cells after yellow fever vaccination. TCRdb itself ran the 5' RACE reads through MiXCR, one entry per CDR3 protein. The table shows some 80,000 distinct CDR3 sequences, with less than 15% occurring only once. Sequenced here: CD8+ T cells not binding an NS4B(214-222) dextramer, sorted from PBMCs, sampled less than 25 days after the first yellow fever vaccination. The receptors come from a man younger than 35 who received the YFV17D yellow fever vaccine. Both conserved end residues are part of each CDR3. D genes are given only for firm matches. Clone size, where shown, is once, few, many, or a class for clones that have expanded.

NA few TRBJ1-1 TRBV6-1 CASSPGGWNTEAFF TGTGCCAGCAGCCCCGGGGGGTGGAACACTGAAGCTTTCTTT
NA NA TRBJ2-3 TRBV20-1 CSAEGNDLQPTETDTQYF TGCAGTGCCGAGGGCAACGACCTACAGCCGACTGAAACAGATACGCAGTATTTT
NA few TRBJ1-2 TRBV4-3 CASSQDGDLSGGYTF TGCGCCAGCAGCCAAGATGGGGACCTTAGCGGCGGCTACACCTTC
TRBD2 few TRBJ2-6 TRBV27 CASSLRGGRSSGANVLTF TGTGCCAGCAGTTTGCGGGGGGGGCGTAGCTCTGGGGCCAACGTCCTGACTTTC
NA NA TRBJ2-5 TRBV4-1 CASSQVGRGQETQYF TGCGCCAGCAGCCAAGTGGGAAGGGGGCAAGAGACCCAGTACTTC
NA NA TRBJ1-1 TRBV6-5 CASSYSLVNTEAFF TGTGCCAGCAGTTACTCGTTGGTGAACACTGAAGCTTTCTTT
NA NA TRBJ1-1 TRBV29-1 CSVERGNTEAFF TGCAGCGTTGAGAGGGGAAACACTGAAGCTTTCTTT
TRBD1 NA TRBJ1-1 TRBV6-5 CASSYTGGNTEAFF TGTGCCAGCAGTTACACAGGGGGTAACACTGAAGCTTTCTTT
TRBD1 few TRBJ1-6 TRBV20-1 CSARSTGDGSPLHF TGCAGTGCTAGAAGCACAGGGGACGGTTCACCCCTCCACTTT
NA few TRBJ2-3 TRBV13 CASSSQGNTQYF TGTGCCAGCAGCTCTCAGGGGAATACGCAGTATTTT
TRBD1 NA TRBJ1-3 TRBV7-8 CASSGDRESGNTIYF TGTGCCAGCAGCGGCGACAGGGAAAGTGGAAACACCATATATTTT
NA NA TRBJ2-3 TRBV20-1 CSASELESDTQYF TGCAGTGCTAGTGAGCTTGAGTCAGATACGCAGTATTTT
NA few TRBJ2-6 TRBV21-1 CASSKRGGRRGANVLTF TGTGCCAGCAGCAAGCGTGGGGGGCGTAGGGGGGCCAACGTCCTGACTTTC
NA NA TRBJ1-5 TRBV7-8 CASSLRDGYQPQHF TGTGCCAGCAGCCTCCGGGACGGTTATCAGCCCCAGCATTTT
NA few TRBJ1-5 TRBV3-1 CASDKIPNQPQHF TGTGCCAGCGACAAAATTCCCAATCAGCCCCAGCATTTT
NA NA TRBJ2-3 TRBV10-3 CAIRRDHRHTDTQYF TGTGCCATCAGAAGGGACCACCGGCACACAGATACGCAGTATTTT
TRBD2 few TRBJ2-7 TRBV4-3 CASSQDSFRGLAEVYEQYF TGCGCCAGCAGCCAAGATTCGTTCCGGGGACTAGCGGAAGTCTACGAGCAGTACTTC
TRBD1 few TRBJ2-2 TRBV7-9 CASSSLGQGVTGELFF TGTGCCAGCAGCTCACTAGGACAGGGAGTCACCGGGGAGCTGTTTTTT
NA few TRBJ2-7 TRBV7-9 CASSHRTEAYEQYF TGTGCCAGCAGCCACCGCACGGAAGCCTACGAGCAGTACTTC
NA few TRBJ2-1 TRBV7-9 CASREERTDNEQFF TGTGCCAGCAGAGAAGAGCGGACAGACAATGAGCAGTTCTTC
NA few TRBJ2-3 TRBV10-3 CAISPAEGLDTDTQYF TGTGCCATCAGTCCCGCAGAGGGGCTCGACACAGATACGCAGTATTTT
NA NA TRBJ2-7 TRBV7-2 CASSLDPTGTYEQYF TGTGCCAGCAGCTTAGACCCGACAGGAACCTACGAGCAGTACTTC